This T cell receptor (beta chain) came from a study of blood T cell repertoires in COVID-19. The wider study: COVID-19 samples collected from the United States, Italy and Spain covered acute and convalescent phases. From T cells, B-cell-depleted T cells, or PBMCs came the material, which was cDNA or gDNA.

The germline V and J ends were trimmed by 5 bases and 6 bases, with 11 bases remaining between them. Germline V gene data show CDR1 as SEHNR and CDR2 as FQNEAQ (reference sequence). CDR3 length equals 13 residues. The method was immunoSEQ multiplex PCR; TCRdb's version includes in-frame clones alone and lacks a portion of them. The table includes 200,000 to 250,000 clones, 65% to 90% detected once. The receptor comes from a woman aged 50 to 60 with acute or convalescent COVID-19. Sequencing was performed on peripheral blood. The chain couples TRBV7-9 to TRBJ1-5, with a tentative D call TRBD1 (6 bases). The CDR3 coding sequence is TGTGCCAGCAGCGAAGACAGGCGTCAGCCCCAGCATTTT. The encoded protein is CASSEDRRQPQHF.